Shown below are 20 T cell receptor beta chains from a single sample sequenced in a study of metastatic and nonmetastatic thyroid tumors. No patient had received any treatment before thyroid surgery. Using MiXCR, TCRdb reanalyzed the PCR reads. Of about 92,000 clones listed, about 15% are singletons. Sequencing used blood. All receptors come from a female donor with papillary thyroid cancer or a benign thyroid nodule (not recorded which). Some clones in this sample may be carry-over from other donors' samples.

This clone was counted ten times or more. The rearrangement joins TRBV27 to TRBJ1-4; D is unresolved. The CDR3 extends over 14 amino acids. Germline V lookup: CDR1 MNHEY, CDR2 SMNVEV (reference sequence). V lost 4 bases and J lost 4, with 10 bases in between. Here the CDR3 DNA reads TGTGCCAGCAGTTCCCGACACCATAATGAAAAACTGTTTTTT. Encoded protein: CASSSRHHNEKLFF.

This clone has ten or more counts. The chain uses TRBV5-6 and TRBJ2-2, with a possible D match to TRBD2 (7 bases). The germline V gene has CDR1 SGHDT and CDR2 YYEEEE. The CDR3 spans 15 residues. Trimming stripped 2 bases from V and 7 bases from J, with 15 bases between. The CDR3 reads CASSFEGGPVGELFF. The CDR3 coding sequence is TGTGCCAGCAGCTTCGAGGGGGGGCCGGTCGGGGAGCTGTTTTTT.

This clone has at least ten counts. J is TRBJ1-5 and V is TRBV20-1; TRBD1 agrees at 8 bases. CDR1 is DFQATT, CDR2 SNEGSKA, per germline (reference sequence). The CDR3 consists of 15 residues. V lost 5 bases, J lost 7 bases, and 13 bases stayed unmatched. The DNA of the CDR3 is TGCAGTGCTCCGGCTACGGGACAGGAGGTGCAGCCCCAGCATTTT. It is translated as CSAPATGQEVQPQHF.

This clone was counted a few times. V and J are TRBV7-7 and TRBJ2-5, with 8 bases lining up with TRBD2. The CDR3 covers 14 residues. V shed 6 bases, J shed 5 bases, and the junction held 8 bases outside the gene matches. Germline-derived CDR1 and CDR2 are SSHAT and FNYEAQ (reference sequence). The CDR3 coding sequence is TGTGCCAGCAGTCAAGCGGGAGCGGGGGAGACCCAGTACTTC. Its protein product is CASSQAGAGETQYF.

This clone was detected ten times or more. J is TRBJ2-3 and V is TRBV19, with D perhaps matching TRBD1 (6 bases). Trimming shortened V by 5 bases and J by 0 bases, and 9 bases separated the two germline ends. The CDR3 is 14 residues long. Germline V gene data show CDR1 as LNHDA and CDR2 as SQIVND (reference sequence). The CDR3 loop is CASSGQLSTDTQYF. The CDR3 nucleotides read TGTGCCAGTAGTGGACAGCTAAGCACAGATACGCAGTATTTT.

In its sample, this clone was seen many times. The chain carries TRBV3-1 and TRBJ1-3, with D uncertain. Germline CDR1 LGHDT, CDR2 YNNKEL (reference sequence). V dropped 5 bases and J dropped 1 base, with 9 bases sitting between them. The CDR3 length is 14 residues. The CDR3 loop is CASSERGSGNTIYF. The DNA for the CDR3 is TGTGCCAGCAGCGAACGGGGTTCTGGAAACACCATATATTTT. Based on the CDR3 plus reference TRBV3-1 and TRBJ1-3, the full variable domain is DTAVSQTPKYLVTQMGNDKSIKCEQNLGHDTMYWYKQDSKKFLKIMFSYNNKELIINETVPNRFSPKSPDKAHLNLHINSLELGDSAVYFCASSERGSGNTIYFGEGSWLTVV.

The chain links TRBV7-3 to TRBJ2-2; D ambiguous. The CDR3 consists of 13 residues. V was shortened by 4 bases and J by 6 bases, with 9 bases between the two germline ends. Germline assignment: CDR1 SGHTA and CDR2 FQGTGA. CDR3 DNA sequence: TGTGCCAGCAGCTCGACCTCTTCCGGGGAGCTGTTTTTT. As protein: CASSSTSSGELFF.

V usage is TRBV11-1 and J usage is TRBJ2-3; 10 nucleotides line up with TRBD2. V trimming: 2 bases; J trimming: 6 bases; junction bases outside the gene matches: 8. The CDR3 runs to 16 residues. CDR1 is SGHAT, CDR2 FQDESV, per germline (reference sequence). In nucleotides, the CDR3 is TGTGCCAGCAGCTTAAGTAGCGGGGGGATGTCCGATACGCAGTATTTT. Translating it yields CASSLSSGGMSDTQYF.

The V gene is TRBV2, the J gene TRBJ1-6; D is perhaps TRBD1 (5 bases). V was shortened by 8 bases and J by 7 bases, with 18 bases between the two germline ends. The CDR3 extends over 15 amino acids. The germline gives CDR1 SNHLY, CDR2 FYNNEI. The CDR3 sequence is CASVPRKGTNSPLHF. CDR3 nucleotide sequence: TGTGCCAGCGTCCCTAGGAAAGGGACCAATTCACCCCTCCACTTT. The complete variable domain, with remaining parts taken from reference TRBV2 and TRBJ1-6, reads EPEVTQTPSHQVTQMGQEVILRCVPISNHLYFYWYRQILGQKVEFLVSFYNNEISEKSEIFDDQFSVERPDGSNFTLKIRSTKLEDSAMYFCASVPRKGTNSPLHFGNGTRLTVT.

This clone is medium-sized in the sample. This sequence joins TRBV12-3 or TRBV12-4 and TRBJ2-1; weak D call: TRBD2 (5 bases). The CDR3 consists of 12 residues. V was trimmed by 7 bases and J by 9 bases, leaving 13 bases between them. In nucleotides, the CDR3 is TGTGCCAGCATCACCCCCGGAGGTGAGCAGTTCTTC. Protein product: CASITPGGEQFF.

The chain uses TRBV5-1 and TRBJ1-4; the D gene is possibly TRBD1 (5 bases). The CDR3 loop spans 16 amino acids. The V and J ends lost 4 bases and 9 bases respectively, with 22 bases between them. CDR1 is SGHRS, CDR2 YFSETQ, per germline. The CDR3 bases are TGCGCCAGCAGCCTCCAATTCAGGGTGCAAGGTAAAAAACTGTTTTTT. This codes for CASSLQFRVQGKKLFF. The entire variable domain, with the rest obtained from reference TRBV5-1 and TRBJ1-4, is as follows: KAGVTQTPRYLIKTRGQQVTLSCSPISGHRSVSWYQQTPGQGLQFLFEYFSETQRNKGNFPGRFSGRQFSNSRSEMNVSTLELGDSALYLCASSLQFRVQGKKLFFGSGTQLSVL.

A few counts support this clone. A much bigger clone sits one base away, suggesting this may be a read error. The sample holds other DNA sequences that translate to the same CDR3. The rearrangement joins TRBV20-1 to TRBJ1-1; 8 bases line up with TRBD1. The germline gives CDR1 DFQATT, CDR2 SNEGSKA (reference sequence). V was clipped by 5 bases and J by 1 base; unmatched bases: 3. The CDR3 covers 13 residues. This chain's CDR3 is CSAPGGKNTEAFF. The CDR3 DNA reads TGCAGTGCTCCAGGGGGCAAGAACACTGAAGCTTTCTTT.

This clone was counted many times. The rearrangement links TRBV30 to TRBJ1-1, with TRBD1 identical over 7 bases. The CDR3 loop spans 16 amino acids. Germline V gene data show CDR1 as GTSNPN and CDR2 as SVGIG (reference sequence). The ends lost 8 bases at V and 3 bases at J; junction bases unmatched: 18. CDR3: CAPPGRGVRHDTEAFF. The CDR3 region has the DNA TGTGCCCCTCCAGGCAGGGGGGTAAGGCATGACACTGAAGCTTTCTTT.

There are many counts of this clone. The V and J genes are TRBV19 and TRBJ2-3; D is perhaps TRBD2 (6 bases). Germline CDR1 reads LNHDA; CDR2 reads SQIVND (reference sequence). The CDR3 runs 15 residues. The V end was cut by 8 bases, the J end by 0 bases, with 15 bases between. The CDR3 loop reads CASRRGYLSTDTQYF. The CDR3 region has the DNA TGTGCCAGTCGGCGGGGATACCTCAGCACAGATACGCAGTATTTT.

In this sample, this clone turned up many times. The V and J genes are TRBV12-3 or TRBV12-4 and TRBJ1-3; TRBD1 is a possible D gene (6 bases). The CDR3 has 13 amino acids. Trimming shortened V by 3 bases and J by 3 bases, and 6 bases separated the two germline ends. The CDR3 region is CASSLGHGNTIYF. The CDR3 nucleotides read TGTGCCAGCAGTTTGGGACATGGAAACACCATATATTTT.

This clone was detected ten times or more. The V call is TRBV18, the J call TRBJ2-7; 7 bases line up with TRBD1. Germline CDR1 is KGHSH and CDR2 is LQKENI. This CDR3 spans 14 amino acids. With 3 bases clipped from V and 2 bases from J, the junction kept 4 bases outside the gene matches. Here the CDR3 reads CASSPVQGAYEQYF. In nucleotides, the CDR3 is TGTGCCAGCTCACCCGTCCAGGGGGCCTACGAGCAGTACTTC.

The chain recombines TRBV5-4 with TRBJ2-1; TRBD2 matches at 8 bases. CDR3 size: 13 residues. The V gene's germline CDR1 is SGHNT and CDR2 YYREEE (reference sequence). V lost 2 bases to trimming and J lost 8 bases; unmatched junction nucleotides: 3. The CDR3 spells CASSFGLADEQFF. The CDR3 nucleotides are TGTGCCAGCAGCTTCGGACTAGCAGATGAGCAGTTCTTC. Full variable domain (missing parts from reference TRBV5-4 and TRBJ2-1): ETGVTQSPTHLIKTRGQQVTLRCSSQSGHNTVSWYQQALGQGPQFIFQYYREEENGRGNFPPRFSGLQFPNYSSELNVNALELDDSALYLCASSFGLADEQFFGPGTRLTVL.

This clone was counted ten times or more. This chain joins TRBV30 and TRBJ2-1; D gene uncertain. The CDR3 loop spans 18 amino acids. Germline V gene lookup returns CDR1 GTSNPN and CDR2 SVGIG (reference sequence). Trimming left V 0 bases short and J 3 bases short, with 21 bases between. The CDR3: CAWSVLRWARWRYNEQFF. In DNA form, the CDR3 reads TGTGCCTGGAGTGTACTCCGATGGGCGCGATGGCGCTACAATGAGCAGTTCTTC.

J is TRBJ1-1 and V is TRBV20-1; D unresolved. The germline V gene encodes CDR1 DFQATT and CDR2 SNEGSKA (reference sequence). The CDR3 has 13 residues. V lost 5 bases and J lost 0, with 10 bases in between. Here the CDR3 DNA reads TGCAGTGCTCGGACTCCCCTGAACACTGAAGCTTTCTTT. Protein product: CSARTPLNTEAFF.

This clone has ten or more counts. The rearrangement uses TRBV6-2 or TRBV6-3 and TRBJ2-2; tentatively, D is TRBD1 (6 bases). Trimming left V 6 bases short and J 6 bases short, with 14 bases between. The CDR3 covers 14 residues. Germline V gene data show CDR1 as MNHEY and CDR2 as SVGEGT. The CDR3 DNA reads as TGTGCCAGCAGCCTTTCACAGGGTCCCGGGGAGCTGTTTTTT. This sequence encodes CASSLSQGPGELFF.